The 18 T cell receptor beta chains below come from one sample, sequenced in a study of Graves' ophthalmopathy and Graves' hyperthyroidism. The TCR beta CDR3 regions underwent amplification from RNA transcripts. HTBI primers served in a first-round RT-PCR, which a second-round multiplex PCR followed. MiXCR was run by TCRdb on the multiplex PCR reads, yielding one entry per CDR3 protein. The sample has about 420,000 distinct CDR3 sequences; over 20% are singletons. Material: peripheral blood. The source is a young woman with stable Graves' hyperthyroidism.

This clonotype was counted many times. The CDR3 reads CASSLRGGIQYF. The CDR3 nucleotides read TGCGCCAGCAGCTTACGGGGAGGCATTCAGTACTTC. The chain has TRBV5-1 and TRBJ2-4; maybe TRBD2 (6 bases). This CDR3 region has 12 residues. Per the germline V gene, CDR1 is SGHRS and CDR2 is YFSETQ. V was pared by 2 bases and J by 9 bases, with 9 bases between.

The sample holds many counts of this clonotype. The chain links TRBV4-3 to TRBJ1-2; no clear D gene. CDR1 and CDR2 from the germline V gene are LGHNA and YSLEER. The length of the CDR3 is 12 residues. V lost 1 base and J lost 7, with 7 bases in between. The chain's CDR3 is CASSQARAGYTF. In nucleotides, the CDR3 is TGCGCCAGCAGCCAAGCTCGGGCTGGCTACACCTTC.

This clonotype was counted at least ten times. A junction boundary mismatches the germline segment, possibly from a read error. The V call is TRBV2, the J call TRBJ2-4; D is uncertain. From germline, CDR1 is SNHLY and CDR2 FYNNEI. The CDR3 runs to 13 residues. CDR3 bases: TGTGCCAGCAGAGGTTTAGCCAAAAACATTAAGTACTTC. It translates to CASRGLAKNIKYF. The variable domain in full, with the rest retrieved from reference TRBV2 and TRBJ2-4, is EPEVTQTPSHQVTQMGQEVILRCVPISNHLYFYWYRQILGQKVEFLVSFYNNEISEKSEIFDDQFSVERPDGSNFTLKIRSTKLEDSAMYFCASRGLAKNIKYFGAGTRLSVL.

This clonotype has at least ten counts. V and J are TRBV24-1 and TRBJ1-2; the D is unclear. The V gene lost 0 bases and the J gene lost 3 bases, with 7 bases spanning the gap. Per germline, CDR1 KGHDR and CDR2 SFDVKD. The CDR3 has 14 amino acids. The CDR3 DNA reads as TGTGCCACCAGTGATTTGTGGCAGGACTATGGCTACACCTTC. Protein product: CATSDLWQDYGYTF.

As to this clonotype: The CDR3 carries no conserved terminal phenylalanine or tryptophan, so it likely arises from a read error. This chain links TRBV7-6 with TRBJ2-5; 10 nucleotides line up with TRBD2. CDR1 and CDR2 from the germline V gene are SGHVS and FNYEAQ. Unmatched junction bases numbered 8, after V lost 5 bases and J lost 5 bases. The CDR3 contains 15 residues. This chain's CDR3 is CASSPQVAGGETQYL. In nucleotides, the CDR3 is TGTGCCAGCAGCCCCCAGGTAGCGGGAGGCGAGACCCAGTACCTC.

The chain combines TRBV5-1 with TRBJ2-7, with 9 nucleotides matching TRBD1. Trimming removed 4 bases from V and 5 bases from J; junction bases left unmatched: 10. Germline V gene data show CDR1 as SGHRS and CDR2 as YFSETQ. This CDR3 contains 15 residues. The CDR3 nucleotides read TGCGCCAGCAGCACCCGGACAGGGGAGGTCGACGAGCAGTACTTC. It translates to CASSTRTGEVDEQYF.

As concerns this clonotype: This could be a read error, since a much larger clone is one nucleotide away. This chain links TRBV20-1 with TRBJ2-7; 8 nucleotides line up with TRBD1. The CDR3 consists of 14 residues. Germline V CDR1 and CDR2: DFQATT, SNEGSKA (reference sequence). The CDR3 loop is CSAPWQGAQGEHYF. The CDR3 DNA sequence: TGCAGTGCCCCATGGCAGGGGGCGCAGGGCGAGCATTACTTC.

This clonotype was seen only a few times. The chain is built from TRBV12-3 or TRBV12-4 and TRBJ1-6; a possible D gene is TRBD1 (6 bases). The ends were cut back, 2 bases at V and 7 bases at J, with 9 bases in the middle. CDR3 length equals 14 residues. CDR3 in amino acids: CASSLSGENSPLHF. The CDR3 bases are TGTGCCAGCAGTTTATCAGGGGAAAATTCACCCCTCCACTTT.

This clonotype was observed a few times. The CDR3 region is CAIRGNTEAFF. CDR3 in DNA: TGTGCCATAAGGGGGAACACTGAAGCTTTCTTT. The V and J genes are TRBV10-3 and TRBJ1-1, with D possibly TRBD1 on 5 matching bases. CDR1 ENHRY and CDR2 SYGVKD come from the germline V gene. CDR3 length: 11 amino acids. V was clipped by 9 bases and J by 1 base, with 6 bases between them.

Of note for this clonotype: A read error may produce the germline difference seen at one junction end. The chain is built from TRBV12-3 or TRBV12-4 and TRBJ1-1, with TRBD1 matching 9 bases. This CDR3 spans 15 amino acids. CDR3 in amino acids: CASSPRTGDYTDAFF. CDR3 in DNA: TGTGCCAGCAGTCCCCGGACAGGGGACTACACTGATGCTTTCTTT.

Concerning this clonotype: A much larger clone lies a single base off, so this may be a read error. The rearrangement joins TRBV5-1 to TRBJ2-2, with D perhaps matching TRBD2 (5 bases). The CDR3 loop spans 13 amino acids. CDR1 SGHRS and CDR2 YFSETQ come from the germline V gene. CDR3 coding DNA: TGCGGCAGCAGCAAGGACTGGACCGGGGAGCTGTTTTTT. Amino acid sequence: CGSSKDWTGELFF.

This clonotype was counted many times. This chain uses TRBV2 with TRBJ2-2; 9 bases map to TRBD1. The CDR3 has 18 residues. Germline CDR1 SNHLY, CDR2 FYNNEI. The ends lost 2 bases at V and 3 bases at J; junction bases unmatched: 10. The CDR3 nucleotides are TGTGCCAGCAGTGAAACGTGGGTGACAGGGGGGGACACCGGGGAGCTGTTTTTT. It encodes CASSETWVTGGDTGELFF.

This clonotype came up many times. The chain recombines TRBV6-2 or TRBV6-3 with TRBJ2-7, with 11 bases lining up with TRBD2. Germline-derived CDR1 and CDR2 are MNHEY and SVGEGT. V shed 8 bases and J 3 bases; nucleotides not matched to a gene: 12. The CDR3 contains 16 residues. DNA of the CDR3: TGTGCCAGCCGCGGGGCTAGCGGGAGGCTTGTCTACGAGCAGTACTTC. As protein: CASRGASGRLVYEQYF.

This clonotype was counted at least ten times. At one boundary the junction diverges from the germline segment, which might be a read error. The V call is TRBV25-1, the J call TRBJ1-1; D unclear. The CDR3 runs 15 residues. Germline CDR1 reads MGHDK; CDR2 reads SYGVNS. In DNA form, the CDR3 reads TGTGCCAGCAGTGAATATATAGGAGAGAACACTGAAGCCTTCTTT. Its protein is CASSEYIGENTEAFF.

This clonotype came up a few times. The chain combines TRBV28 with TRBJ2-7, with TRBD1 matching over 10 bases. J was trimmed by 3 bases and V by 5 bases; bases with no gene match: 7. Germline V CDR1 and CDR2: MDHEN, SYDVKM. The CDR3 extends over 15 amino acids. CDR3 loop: CASSPPRDRGYEQYF. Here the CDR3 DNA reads TGTGCCAGCAGTCCCCCAAGGGACAGGGGCTACGAGCAGTACTTC.

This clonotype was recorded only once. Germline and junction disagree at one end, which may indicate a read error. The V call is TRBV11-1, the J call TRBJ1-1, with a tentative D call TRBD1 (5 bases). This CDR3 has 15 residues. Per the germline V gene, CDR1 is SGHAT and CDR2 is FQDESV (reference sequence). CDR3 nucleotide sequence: TGTGCCAGCAGCACCCTAGGGGACGCGAACACTGACGCTTTCTTT. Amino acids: CASSTLGDANTDAFF.

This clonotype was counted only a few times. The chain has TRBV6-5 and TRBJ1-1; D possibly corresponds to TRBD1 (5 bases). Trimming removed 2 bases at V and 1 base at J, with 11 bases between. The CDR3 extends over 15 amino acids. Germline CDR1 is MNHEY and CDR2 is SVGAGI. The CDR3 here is CASSYGGTGNTEAFF. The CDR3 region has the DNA TGTGCCAGCAGTTACGGGGGTACTGGGAACACTGAAGCTTTCTTT.

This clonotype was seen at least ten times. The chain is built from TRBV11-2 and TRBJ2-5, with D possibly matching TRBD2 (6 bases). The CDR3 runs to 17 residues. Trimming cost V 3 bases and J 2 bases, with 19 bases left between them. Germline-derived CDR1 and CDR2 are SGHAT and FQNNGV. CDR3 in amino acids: CASSFLGTALHQETQYF. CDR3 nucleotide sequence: TGTGCCAGCAGCTTCCTCGGGACTGCTTTACATCAAGAGACCCAGTACTTC.